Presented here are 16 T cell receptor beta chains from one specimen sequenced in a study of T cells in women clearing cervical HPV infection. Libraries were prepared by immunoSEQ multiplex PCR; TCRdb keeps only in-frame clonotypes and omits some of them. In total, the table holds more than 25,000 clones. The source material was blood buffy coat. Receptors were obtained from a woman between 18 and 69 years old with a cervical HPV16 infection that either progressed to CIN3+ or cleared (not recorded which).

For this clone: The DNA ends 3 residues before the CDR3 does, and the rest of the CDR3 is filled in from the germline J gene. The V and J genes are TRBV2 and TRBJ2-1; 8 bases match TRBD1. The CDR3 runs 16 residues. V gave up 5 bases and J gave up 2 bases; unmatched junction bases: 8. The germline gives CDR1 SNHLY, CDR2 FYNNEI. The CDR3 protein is CASSLTGDSTYNEQFF. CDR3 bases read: TGTGCCAGCAGTTTGACAGGGGATTCAACCTACAATGAG. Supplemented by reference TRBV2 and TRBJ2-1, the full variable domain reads EPEVTQTPSHQVTQMGQEVILRCVPISNHLYFYWYRQILGQKVEFLVSFYNNEISEKSEIFDDQFSVERPDGSNFTLKIRSTKLEDSAMYFCASSLTGDSTYNEQFFGPGTRLTVL.

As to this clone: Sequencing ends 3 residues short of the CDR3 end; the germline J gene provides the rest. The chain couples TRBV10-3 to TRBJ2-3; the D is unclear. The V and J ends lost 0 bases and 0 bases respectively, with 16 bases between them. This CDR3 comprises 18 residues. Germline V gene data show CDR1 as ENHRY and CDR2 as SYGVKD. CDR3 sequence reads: CAISESTWQTRSTDTQYF. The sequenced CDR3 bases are TGTGCCATCAGTGAGTCGACGTGGCAGACTCGTAGCACAGATACG.

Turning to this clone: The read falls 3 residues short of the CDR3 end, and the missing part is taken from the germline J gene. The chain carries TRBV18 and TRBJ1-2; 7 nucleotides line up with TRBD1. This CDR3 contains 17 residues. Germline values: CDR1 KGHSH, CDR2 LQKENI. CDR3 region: CASSPPGLAGQTDTYTF. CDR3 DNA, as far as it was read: TGTGCCAGCTCACCCCCGGGACTAGCGGGACAGACAGATACC.

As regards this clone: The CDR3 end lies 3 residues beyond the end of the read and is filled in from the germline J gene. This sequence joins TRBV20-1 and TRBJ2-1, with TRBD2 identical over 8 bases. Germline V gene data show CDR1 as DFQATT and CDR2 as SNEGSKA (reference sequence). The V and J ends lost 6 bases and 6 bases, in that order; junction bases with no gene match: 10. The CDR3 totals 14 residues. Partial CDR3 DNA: TGCAGTGCCCACAATTTGGCGGGGGGCAATGAG. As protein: CSAHNLAGGNE. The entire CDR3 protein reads CSAHNLAGGNEQFF.

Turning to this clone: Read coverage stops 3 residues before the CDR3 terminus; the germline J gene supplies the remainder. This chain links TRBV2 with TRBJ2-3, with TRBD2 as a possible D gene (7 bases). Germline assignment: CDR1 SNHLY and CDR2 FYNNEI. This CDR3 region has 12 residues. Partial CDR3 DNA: TGTGCCAGCGGGGGGGCAGGAGAGACG. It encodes CASGGAGET. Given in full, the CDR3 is CASGGAGETQYF.

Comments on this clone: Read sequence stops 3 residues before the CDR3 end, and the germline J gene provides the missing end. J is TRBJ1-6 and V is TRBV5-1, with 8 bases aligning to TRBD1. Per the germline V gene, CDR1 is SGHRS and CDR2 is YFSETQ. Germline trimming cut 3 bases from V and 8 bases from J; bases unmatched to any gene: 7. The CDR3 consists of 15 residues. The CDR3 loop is CASSSDRVKDSPLHF. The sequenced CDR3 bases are TGCGCCAGCAGCTCGGACAGGGTGAAAGATTCACCC.

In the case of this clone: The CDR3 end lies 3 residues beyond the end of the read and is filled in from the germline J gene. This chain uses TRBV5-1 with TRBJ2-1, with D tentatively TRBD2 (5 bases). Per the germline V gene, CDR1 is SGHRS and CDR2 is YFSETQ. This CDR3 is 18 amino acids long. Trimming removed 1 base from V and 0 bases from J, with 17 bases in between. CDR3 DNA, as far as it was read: TGCGCCAGCAGCTTGCGATCCCTAGCCGATAGCTCCTACAATGAG. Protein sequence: CASSLRSLADSSYNE. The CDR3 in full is CASSLRSLADSSYNEQFF.

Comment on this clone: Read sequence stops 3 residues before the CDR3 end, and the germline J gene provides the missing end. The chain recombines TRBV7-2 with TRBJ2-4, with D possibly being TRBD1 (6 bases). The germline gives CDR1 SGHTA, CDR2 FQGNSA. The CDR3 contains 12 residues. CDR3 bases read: TGTGCCAGCAGTTCGGACAGTTGGGGT. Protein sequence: CASSSDSWG. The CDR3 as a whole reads CASSSDSWGQYF.

The chain's CDR3 is CASSTTPGLAGFAQYF. CDR3 DNA, as far as it was read: TGTGCCAGCAGCACCACGCCGGGACTAGCGGGATTTGCG. The V call is TRBV28, the J call TRBJ2-3; TRBD2 matches at 13 bases. The observed sequence ends 3 residues before the CDR3 terminus, with the missing tail filled in from the germline J gene. Germline lookup yields CDR1 MDHEN and CDR2 SYDVKM. CDR3 length: 16 amino acids.

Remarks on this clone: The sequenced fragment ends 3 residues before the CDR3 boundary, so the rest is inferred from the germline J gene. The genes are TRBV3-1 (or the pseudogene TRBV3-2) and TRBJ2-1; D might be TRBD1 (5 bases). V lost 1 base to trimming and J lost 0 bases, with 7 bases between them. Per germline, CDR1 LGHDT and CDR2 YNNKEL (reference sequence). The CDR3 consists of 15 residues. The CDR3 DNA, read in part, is TGTGCCAGCAGCCAAGGCAGGGTCTCCTACAATGAG. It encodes CASSQGRVSYNE. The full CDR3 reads CASSQGRVSYNEQFF.

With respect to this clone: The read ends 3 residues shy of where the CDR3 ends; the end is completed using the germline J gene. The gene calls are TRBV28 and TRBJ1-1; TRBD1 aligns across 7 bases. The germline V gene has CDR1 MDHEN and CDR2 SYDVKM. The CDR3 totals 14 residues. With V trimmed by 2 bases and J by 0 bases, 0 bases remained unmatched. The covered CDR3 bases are TGTGCCAGCAGTTTAAGGGGGCTGAACACTGAA. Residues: CASSLRGLNTE. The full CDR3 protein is CASSLRGLNTEAFF. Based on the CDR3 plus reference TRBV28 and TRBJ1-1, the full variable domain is DVKVTQSSRYLVKRTGEKVFLECVQDMDHENMFWYRQDPGLGLRLIYFSYDVKMKEKGDIPEGYSVSREKKERFSLILESASTNQTSMYLCASSLRGLNTEAFFGQGTRLTVV.

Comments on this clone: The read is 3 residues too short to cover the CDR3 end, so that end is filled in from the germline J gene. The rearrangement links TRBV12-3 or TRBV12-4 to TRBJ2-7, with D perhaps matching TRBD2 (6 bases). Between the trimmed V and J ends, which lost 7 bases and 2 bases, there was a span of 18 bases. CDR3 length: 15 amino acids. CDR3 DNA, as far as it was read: TGTGCCAGCAAGGTGGGACTCTCAGGCCCCTACGAG. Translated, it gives CASKVGLSGPYE. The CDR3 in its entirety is CASKVGLSGPYEQYF.

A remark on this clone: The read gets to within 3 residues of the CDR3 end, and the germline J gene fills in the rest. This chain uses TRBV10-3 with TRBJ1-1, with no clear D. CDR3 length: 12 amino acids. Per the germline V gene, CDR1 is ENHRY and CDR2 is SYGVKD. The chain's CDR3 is CAISELTREAFF. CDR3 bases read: TGTGCCATCAGTGAGTTAACCAGGGAA.

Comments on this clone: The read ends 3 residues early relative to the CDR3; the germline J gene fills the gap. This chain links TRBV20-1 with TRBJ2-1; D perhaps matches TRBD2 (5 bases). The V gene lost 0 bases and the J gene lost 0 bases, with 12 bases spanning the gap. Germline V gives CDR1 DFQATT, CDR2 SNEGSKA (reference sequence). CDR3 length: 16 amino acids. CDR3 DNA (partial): TGCAGTGCTAGAGACCGCAGCGGCACCTCCTACAATGAG. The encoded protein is CSARDRSGTSYNE. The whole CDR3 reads CSARDRSGTSYNEQFF.

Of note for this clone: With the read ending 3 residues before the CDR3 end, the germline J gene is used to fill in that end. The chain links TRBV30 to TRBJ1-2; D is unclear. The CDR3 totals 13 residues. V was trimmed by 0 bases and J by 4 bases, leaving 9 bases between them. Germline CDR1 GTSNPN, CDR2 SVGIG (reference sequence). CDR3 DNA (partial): TGTGCCTGGAGTGTACTTGCTGGCTATGGC. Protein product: CAWSVLAGYG. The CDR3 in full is CAWSVLAGYGYTF.

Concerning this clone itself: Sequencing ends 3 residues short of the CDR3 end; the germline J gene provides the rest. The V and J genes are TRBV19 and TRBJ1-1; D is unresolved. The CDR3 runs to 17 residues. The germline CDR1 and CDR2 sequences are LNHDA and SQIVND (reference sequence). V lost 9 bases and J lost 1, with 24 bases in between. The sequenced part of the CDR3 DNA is TGTGCCAGCACCGAGTCAGGTTTCGTAAGCGGGAACACTGAA. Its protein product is CASTESGFVSGNTE. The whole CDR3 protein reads CASTESGFVSGNTEAFF.